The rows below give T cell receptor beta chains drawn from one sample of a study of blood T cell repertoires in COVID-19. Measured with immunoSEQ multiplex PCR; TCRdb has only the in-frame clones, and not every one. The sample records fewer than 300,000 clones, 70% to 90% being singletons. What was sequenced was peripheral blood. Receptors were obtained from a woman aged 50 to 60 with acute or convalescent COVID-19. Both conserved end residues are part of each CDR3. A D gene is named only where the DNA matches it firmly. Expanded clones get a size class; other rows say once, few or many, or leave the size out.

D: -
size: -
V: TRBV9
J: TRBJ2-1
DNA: TGTGCCAGCAGCGTAGCGGGACTTTACAATGAGCAGTTCTTC
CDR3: CASSVAGLYNEQFF

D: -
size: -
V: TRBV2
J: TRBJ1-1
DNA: TGTGCCAGCATGAGAGGTCGGAACACTGAAGCTTTCTTT
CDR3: CASMRGRNTEAFF

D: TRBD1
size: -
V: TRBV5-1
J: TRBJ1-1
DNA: TGCGCCAGCAGACCGTTCACAGGGGATAACACTGAAGCTTTCTTT
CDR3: CASRPFTGDNTEAFF

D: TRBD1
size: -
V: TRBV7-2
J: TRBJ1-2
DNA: TGTGCCAGCAGCTTAGTTTACCGGACAGGGGGCCATGGCTACACCTTC
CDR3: CASSLVYRTGGHGYTF

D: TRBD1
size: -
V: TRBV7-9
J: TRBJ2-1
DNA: TGTGCCAGCAGCCCCGGTAGGCAGGGGGCTTGGAATGAGCAGTTCTTC
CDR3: CASSPGRQGAWNEQFF

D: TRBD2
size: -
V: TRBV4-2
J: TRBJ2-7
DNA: TGTGCCAGCAGCCAAGAGCACGGACTAGCGATATCCTACGAGCAGTACTTC
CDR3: CASSQEHGLAISYEQYF

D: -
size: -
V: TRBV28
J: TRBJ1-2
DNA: TGTGCCAGCAGTTTATCTCCGGGGATCTATGGCTACACCTTC
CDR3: CASSLSPGIYGYTF

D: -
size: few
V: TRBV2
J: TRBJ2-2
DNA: TGTGCCAGCAGTGAAAGAGGGAACACCGGGGAGCTGTTTTTT
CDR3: CASSERGNTGELFF

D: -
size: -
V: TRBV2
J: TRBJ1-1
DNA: TGTGCCAGCAGTGAAACCAGGATGAACACTGAAGCTTTCTTT
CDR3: CASSETRMNTEAFF

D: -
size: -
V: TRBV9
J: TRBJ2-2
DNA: TGTGCCAGCAGCGCCGGACAGGGAGGGACCACCGGGGAGCTGTTTTTT
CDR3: CASSAGQGGTTGELFF

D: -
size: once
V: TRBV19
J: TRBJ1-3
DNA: TGTGCCAGTAGTAGGGCAGTCCGAGAGGGAAACACCATATATTTT
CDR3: CASSRAVREGNTIYF

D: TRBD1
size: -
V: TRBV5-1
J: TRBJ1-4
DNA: TGCGCCAGCAGCCAACAGGGGGCCGATGAAAAACTGTTTTTT
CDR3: CASSQQGADEKLFF

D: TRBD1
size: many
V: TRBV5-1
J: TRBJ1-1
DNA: TGCGCCAGCAGCTGGACACAGGGGGACGGAGCTTTCTTT
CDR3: CASSWTQGDGAFF

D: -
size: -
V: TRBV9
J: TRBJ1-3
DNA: TGTGCCAGCAGCGTAGTACCAGGGACTGGAAACACCATATATTTT
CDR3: CASSVVPGTGNTIYF

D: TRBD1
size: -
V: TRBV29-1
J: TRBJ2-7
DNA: TGCAGCGCCCGGAACAGGGGGCTGTACGAGCAGTACTTC
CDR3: CSARNRGLYEQYF

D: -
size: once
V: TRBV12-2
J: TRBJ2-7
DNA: TGTGCAAGTCGCTACCGGGACAGGGGGCCCTATAGCTCCTACGAGCAGTACTTC
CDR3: CASRYRDRGPYSSYEQYF

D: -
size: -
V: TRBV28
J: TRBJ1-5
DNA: TGTGCCAGCAGTTTATGGCGGGGGTCAATCAGCAATCAGCCCCAGCATTTT
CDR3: CASSLWRGSISNQPQHF

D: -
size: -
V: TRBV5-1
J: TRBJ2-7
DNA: TGCGCCAGCAGCTTGCAGGGCTCCTACGAGCAGTACTTC
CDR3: CASSLQGSYEQYF

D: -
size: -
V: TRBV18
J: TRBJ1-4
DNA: TGTGCCAGCTCACCCCGACAGGCAACTAATGAAAAACTGTTTTTT
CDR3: CASSPRQATNEKLFF

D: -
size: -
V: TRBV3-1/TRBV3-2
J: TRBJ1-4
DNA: TGTGCCAGCAGCCCGACAGGAACTAATGAAAAACTGTTTTTT
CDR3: CASSPTGTNEKLFF

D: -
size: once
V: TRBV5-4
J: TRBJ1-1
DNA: TGTGCCAGCAGCTTGGGCACCCGGGGGGTGAACACTGAAGCTTTCTTT
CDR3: CASSLGTRGVNTEAFF

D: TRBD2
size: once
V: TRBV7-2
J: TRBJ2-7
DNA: TGTGCCAGCAGCTTCGCTAGCGGGAGGTTGTCCTACGAGCAGTACTTC
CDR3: CASSFASGRLSYEQYF

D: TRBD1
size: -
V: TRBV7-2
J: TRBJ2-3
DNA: TGTGCCAGCAGCGGAGTGGGGACAGGGATTGGAGATACGCAGTATTTT
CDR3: CASSGVGTGIGDTQYF

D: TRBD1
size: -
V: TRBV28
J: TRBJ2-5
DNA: TGTGCCAGCAGCGACGCCGGGACAGGGAAAAGGGAGACCCAGTACTTC
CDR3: CASSDAGTGKRETQYF

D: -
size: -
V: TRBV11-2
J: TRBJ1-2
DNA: TGTGCCAGCAGCTTTGAAGGGGCCAGGCGCTACACCTTC
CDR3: CASSFEGARRYTF

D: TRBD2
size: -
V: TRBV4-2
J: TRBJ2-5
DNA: TGTGCCAGCAGCCAAGTCTTTGGGACTAGCGGAACCGACCAAGAGACCCAGTACTTC
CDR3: CASSQVFGTSGTDQETQYF

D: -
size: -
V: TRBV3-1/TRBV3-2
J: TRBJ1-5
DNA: TGTGCCAGCAGCAAGGGGGATAGCAATCAGCCCCAGCATTTT
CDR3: CASSKGDSNQPQHF

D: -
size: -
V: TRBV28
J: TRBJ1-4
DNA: TGTGCCAGCAGCCAGATTACTGAAAAACTGTTTTTT
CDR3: CASSQITEKLFF

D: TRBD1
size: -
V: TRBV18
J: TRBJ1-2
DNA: TGTGCCAGCTCACTTGGGACAGGCCCGGGGCGAACCTTC
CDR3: CASSLGTGPGRTF

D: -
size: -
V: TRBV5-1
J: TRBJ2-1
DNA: TGCGCCAGCAGCTTGGCAAGCGGATCATACTACAATGAGCAGTTCTTC
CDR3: CASSLASGSYYNEQFF

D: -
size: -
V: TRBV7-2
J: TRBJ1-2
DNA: TGTGCCAGCAGCTTAAGGGGCTATGGCTACACCTTC
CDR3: CASSLRGYGYTF